This T cell receptor (beta chain) was sequenced in a study of T cells in tuberculosis (dated by TCRdb to 2017 to 2018). Looking at the study overall: The study combined CD1B tetramers and high-throughput TCR immunosequencing to characterize T cells specific for the mycobacterial lipid antigen glucose monomycolate (GMM). A South African clinical cohort compared IGRA-negative adolescents, IGRA-positive adolescents with latent tuberculosis and adults with active tuberculosis, approximately ten per group.

On this clone itself: The specificity of this receptor is unknown. The input lacks base qualities; no much larger clone sits a single base away.

At study entry, a tuberculin skin test and the QuantiFERON-TB GOLD In-Tube IGRA were used to screen adolescents for latent tuberculosis infection. Immunosequencing was performed on unsorted cryopreserved PBMC, with some 100,000 T cells per clinical donor covered on average. Eleven high schools in the Worcester region of the Western Cape, South Africa, served as enrollment sites for adolescents aged 12 to 18 years. Ten or so M. tuberculosis-infected adolescents and around 10 uninfected adolescents, matched for age and sex, were selected. PBMC from adolescents were isolated by density centrifugation from freshly drawn heparinized blood and were then cryopreserved. TCR libraries were generated with the immunoSEQ multiplex PCR assay, using TCR-beta and/or TCR-alpha/delta assays for each sample. The amplified TCR libraries were sequenced on the Illumina high-throughput platform. The paper's data handling went like this. Clustering and dimensionality reduction relied on pairwise TCRdist distances among GMM-specific receptors from T cells that were either sorted ex vivo or expanded in vitro. Each clinical repertoire was assigned a mean NN-distance score, defined as the average TCRdist to the nearest 10% of tetramer-positive reference sequences. GEM TCR motif frequency was computed as the fraction of unique TCRs matching known GEM sequences by V/J usage and CDR3 length. Linear discriminant analysis with leave-one-out cross-validation, implemented in scikit-learn, was used to classify active tuberculosis. As stored in TCRdb, this immuneACCESS dataset retains in-frame rearrangements with V and J assigned. A fraction of the clones does not appear; measured against another copy, unresolved V genes explain less than half of the discrepancy, and the remainder lacks a known reason. That table is the source of V, J and clone size, and D and trimming were worked out from the DNA. For this sample the table gives 20,000 to 25,000 clones, of which more than 80% were detected only once. The ten top clones hold approximately 14% of the sample.

General conclusions and limits of the study: An accuracy of under 90% (AUROC more than 0.8) was reached by a classifier using the diverse GMM-specific repertoire, compared with under 75% accuracy when GEM motif frequencies were used. Clinical samples were chosen by availability of cryopreserved specimens, and active tuberculosis cases were adults while controls were adolescents. The smaller NN-distances were partly driven by shorter CDR3-alpha lengths in active tuberculosis patients, and the difference for TCR-beta did not reach statistical significance. Compared with IGRA-negative controls, TCR-alpha repertoires from active tuberculosis had smaller mean NN-distances to GMM-specific TCRs, which suggests that these TCRs underwent clonal expansion.

Sequenced input: PBMCs. The source is a donor aged 10-30 years with latent tuberculosis or without tuberculosis infection.

The bases read TGCGCCAGCAGCCAAGATTTGGGGACAGGGTTGAACACTGAAGCTTTCTTT. It is translated as CASSQDLGTGLNTEAFF. Recombination connected TRBV4-1 to TRBJ1-1; 9 bases in the middle match TRBD1. V is pruned by 0 bases and J by 0 bases, leaving 5 bases of the junction without a gene match. CDR1 is given as MGHRA and CDR2 as YSYEKL, both from the germline V gene. The CDR3 runs 17 amino acids, cysteine and phenylalanine included. Only the CDR3 part of the read is kept: 51 bases, read in frame from the first base.